Listed below are T cell receptor beta chains from one sample, sequenced in a study of blood T cell repertoires in COVID-19. TCRdb keeps only in-frame clones here, not all; method: immunoSEQ multiplex PCR. This sample yields hundreds of thousands of clones, of which 80% to 90% are seen a single time; about 4.8% belongs to the top ten. The sequencing sample was made of PBMCs or T cells enriched from blood (not recorded which). These receptors all come from a woman aged 50 to 65 who had been exposed to COVID-19. Both conserved end residues are part of each CDR3. Fields, in order: D gene, clone size, J gene, V gene, CDR3 DNA, CDR3 protein. D genes are given only for firm matches. Expanded clones are given a class, and other clones once, few, many or no size at all.

.,.,TRBJ2-5,TRBV15,TGTGCCACCAGCAGAGGGGGCAGTTCAGAGACCCAGTACTTC,CATSRGGSSETQYF
.,.,TRBJ2-7,TRBV11-2,TGTGCCAGCAGCCCCGGGTTCTCCTACGAGCAGTACTTC,CASSPGFSYEQYF
.,once,TRBJ1-1,TRBV5-1,TGCGCCACCCGTGGGAGTAACTCGAACACTGAAGCTTTCTTT,CATRGSNSNTEAFF
TRBD1,.,TRBJ2-7,TRBV6-2/TRBV6-3,TGTGCCAGCAGTTACTCCGCGACAGGGGGCTCCTACGAGCAGTACTTC,CASSYSATGGSYEQYF
TRBD2,.,TRBJ2-1,TRBV10-2,TGCGCCAGCAGTGTGAGGAGCGGGGGGCCACAATCCTACAATGAGCAGTTCTTC,CASSVRSGGPQSYNEQFF
.,.,TRBJ2-5,TRBV15,TGTGCCACCAGCAGAGTTCCAGGGATCGTTGGGACCCAGTACTTC,CATSRVPGIVGTQYF
.,.,TRBJ1-2,TRBV6-2/TRBV6-3,TGTGCCAGCAGTTTCGCAGCTAACTATGGCTACACCTTC,CASSFAANYGYTF
.,once,TRBJ1-1,TRBV5-6,TGTGCCAGCAGCTTGGGACAGGTTAACACTGAAGCTTTCTTT,CASSLGQVNTEAFF
.,.,TRBJ1-1,TRBV3-1/TRBV3-2,TGTGCCAGCAGCCATATAGGAGGTACTGAAGCTTTCTTT,CASSHIGGTEAFF
.,.,TRBJ1-1,TRBV11-2,TGTGCCAGCAGCTTAGGAGTGAACACTGAAGCTTTCTTT,CASSLGVNTEAFF
TRBD1,.,TRBJ1-1,TRBV2,TGTGCCAGCAGATTGACAGGGGGGCCCCATAATGAAGCTTTCTTT,CASRLTGGPHNEAFF
.,once,TRBJ1-1,TRBV11-2,TGTGCCAGCAGCTTAGCGGGAGTTCAGCAGGTCGGAGAAGCTTTCTTT,CASSLAGVQQVGEAFF
.,few,TRBJ1-5,TRBV5-6,TGTGCCAGCAGTATCGGTGGCAGGGGTATTCTACTCAATCAGCCCCAGCATTTT,CASSIGGRGILLNQPQHF
TRBD2,.,TRBJ2-1,TRBV27,TGTGCCAGCAGAGGCGTTGGGAGGGCCTACAATGAGCAGTTCTTC,CASRGVGRAYNEQFF
TRBD2,.,TRBJ2-1,TRBV18,TGTGCCAGCTCACCAAGGCGGGAGAATGAGCAGTTCTTC,CASSPRRENEQFF
.,once,TRBJ2-7,TRBV6-1,TGTGCCAGCAGTGAATTCGCACAGGTCCTCTACGAGCAGTACTTC,CASSEFAQVLYEQYF
TRBD1,.,TRBJ2-2,TRBV7-3,TGTGCCAGCAGCTTAAACCCCTCAGGGGGCCTGTACACCGGGGAGCTGTTTTTT,CASSLNPSGGLYTGELFF
TRBD1,.,TRBJ2-5,TRBV28,TGTGCCAGCAGTTTAGGGACAGGGAAGTATGAGACCCAGTACTTC,CASSLGTGKYETQYF